The clone carrying this T cell receptor beta chain was seen a single time. Seattle researchers signed up patients amid active infection and tracked them longitudinally. This specimen comes from a study of blood T cell repertoires in COVID-19. Study in general: Both acute and convalescent COVID-19 samples were obtained from the United States, Italy and Spain.

Study processing details: Estimation of nucleated cell counts was performed using reference gene primer amplification. Sequenced by immunoSEQ multiplex PCR; TCRdb stores in-frame clones only, minus some. That table furnishes V, J and clone size, whereas the DNA furnished D and trimming. The table lists 400,000 to 450,000 clones, roughly 89% of them singletons. This TCR was sampled from a man aged 18 to 29 with COVID-19, enrolled during active disease. The sample was peripheral blood.

Here the CDR3 DNA reads TGCGCCAGCAGCCAAGATGGGACAGTAAGCCAGCCCCAGCATTTT. It translates to CASSQDGTVSQPQHF. The genes are TRBV4-1 and TRBJ1-5, with 7 bases lining up with TRBD1. V lost 0 bases, J lost 7 bases, and 6 bases stayed unmatched. There are 15 residues in the CDR3. Germline CDR1 and CDR2: MGHRA and YSYEKL.